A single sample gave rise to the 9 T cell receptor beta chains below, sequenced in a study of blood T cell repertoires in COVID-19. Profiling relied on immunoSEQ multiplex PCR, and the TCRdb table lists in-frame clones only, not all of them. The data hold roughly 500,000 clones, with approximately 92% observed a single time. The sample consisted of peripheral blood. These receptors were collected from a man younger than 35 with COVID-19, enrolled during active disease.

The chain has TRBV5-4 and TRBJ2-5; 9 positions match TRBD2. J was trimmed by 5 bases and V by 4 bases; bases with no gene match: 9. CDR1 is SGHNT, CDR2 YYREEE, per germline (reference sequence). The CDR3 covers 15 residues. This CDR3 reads CASSIPRGGRETQYF. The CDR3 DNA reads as TGTGCCAGCAGCATACCGCGGGGGGGCCGGGAGACCCAGTACTTC.

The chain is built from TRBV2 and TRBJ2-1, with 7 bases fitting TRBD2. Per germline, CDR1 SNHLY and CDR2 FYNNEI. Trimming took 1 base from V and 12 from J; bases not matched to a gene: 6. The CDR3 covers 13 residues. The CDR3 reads CASSEGLAGAQFF. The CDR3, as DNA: TGTGCCAGCAGTGAAGGACTAGCCGGCGCGCAGTTCTTC.

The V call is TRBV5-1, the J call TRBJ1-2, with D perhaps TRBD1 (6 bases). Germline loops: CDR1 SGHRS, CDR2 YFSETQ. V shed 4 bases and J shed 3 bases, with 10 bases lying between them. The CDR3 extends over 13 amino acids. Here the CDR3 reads CASSPEGDYGYTF. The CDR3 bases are TGCGCCAGCAGCCCCGAGGGGGACTATGGCTACACCTTC.

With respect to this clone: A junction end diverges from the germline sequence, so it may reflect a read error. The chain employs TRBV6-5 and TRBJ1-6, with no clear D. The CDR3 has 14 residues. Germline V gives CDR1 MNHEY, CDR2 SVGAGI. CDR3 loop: CASSDSWANSPLHF. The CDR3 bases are TGTGCCAGCAGTGACTCCTGGGCGAATTCACCCCTCCACTTT.

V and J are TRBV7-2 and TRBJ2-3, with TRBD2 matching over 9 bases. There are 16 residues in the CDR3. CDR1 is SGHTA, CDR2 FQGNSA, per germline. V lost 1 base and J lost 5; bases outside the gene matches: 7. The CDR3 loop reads CASSLDWREGVDTQYF. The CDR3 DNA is TGTGCCAGCAGCTTAGATTGGCGGGAGGGGGTAGATACGCAGTATTTT.

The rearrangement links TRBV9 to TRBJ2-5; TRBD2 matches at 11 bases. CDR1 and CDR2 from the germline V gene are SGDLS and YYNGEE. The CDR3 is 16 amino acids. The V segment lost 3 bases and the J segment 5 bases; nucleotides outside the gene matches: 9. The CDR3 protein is CASSDSPLAGGETQYF. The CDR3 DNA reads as TGTGCCAGCAGCGATAGCCCTCTAGCGGGAGGTGAGACCCAGTACTTC.

The CDR3 coding sequence is TGTGCCAGCAGGGGGACAGGGACCTATGGCTACACCTTC. Its translation: CASRGTGTYGYTF. This sequence joins TRBV2 and TRBJ1-2; TRBD1 agrees at 9 bases. Germline CDR1 is SNHLY and CDR2 is FYNNEI. CDR3 length equals 13 residues. Trimming removed 6 bases from V and 4 bases from J; junction bases left unmatched: 3.

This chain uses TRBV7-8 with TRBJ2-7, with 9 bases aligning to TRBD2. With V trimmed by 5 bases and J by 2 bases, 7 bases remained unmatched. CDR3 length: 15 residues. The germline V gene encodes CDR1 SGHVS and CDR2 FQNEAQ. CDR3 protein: CASSLRASGAYEQYF. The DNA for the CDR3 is TGTGCCAGCAGCCTACGGGCTAGCGGGGCCTACGAGCAGTACTTC.

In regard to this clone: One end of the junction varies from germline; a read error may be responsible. The CDR3 DNA follows: TGTGCTAGCAGCCAGGCCAGGGCGGGGGTCACCGGGGAGCTGTTTTTT. It yields the protein CASSQARAGVTGELFF. The chain couples TRBV7-7 to TRBJ2-2, with TRBD2 matching over 7 bases. The CDR3 is made up of 16 amino acids. Germline CDR1 reads SSHAT; CDR2 reads FNYEAQ (reference sequence).